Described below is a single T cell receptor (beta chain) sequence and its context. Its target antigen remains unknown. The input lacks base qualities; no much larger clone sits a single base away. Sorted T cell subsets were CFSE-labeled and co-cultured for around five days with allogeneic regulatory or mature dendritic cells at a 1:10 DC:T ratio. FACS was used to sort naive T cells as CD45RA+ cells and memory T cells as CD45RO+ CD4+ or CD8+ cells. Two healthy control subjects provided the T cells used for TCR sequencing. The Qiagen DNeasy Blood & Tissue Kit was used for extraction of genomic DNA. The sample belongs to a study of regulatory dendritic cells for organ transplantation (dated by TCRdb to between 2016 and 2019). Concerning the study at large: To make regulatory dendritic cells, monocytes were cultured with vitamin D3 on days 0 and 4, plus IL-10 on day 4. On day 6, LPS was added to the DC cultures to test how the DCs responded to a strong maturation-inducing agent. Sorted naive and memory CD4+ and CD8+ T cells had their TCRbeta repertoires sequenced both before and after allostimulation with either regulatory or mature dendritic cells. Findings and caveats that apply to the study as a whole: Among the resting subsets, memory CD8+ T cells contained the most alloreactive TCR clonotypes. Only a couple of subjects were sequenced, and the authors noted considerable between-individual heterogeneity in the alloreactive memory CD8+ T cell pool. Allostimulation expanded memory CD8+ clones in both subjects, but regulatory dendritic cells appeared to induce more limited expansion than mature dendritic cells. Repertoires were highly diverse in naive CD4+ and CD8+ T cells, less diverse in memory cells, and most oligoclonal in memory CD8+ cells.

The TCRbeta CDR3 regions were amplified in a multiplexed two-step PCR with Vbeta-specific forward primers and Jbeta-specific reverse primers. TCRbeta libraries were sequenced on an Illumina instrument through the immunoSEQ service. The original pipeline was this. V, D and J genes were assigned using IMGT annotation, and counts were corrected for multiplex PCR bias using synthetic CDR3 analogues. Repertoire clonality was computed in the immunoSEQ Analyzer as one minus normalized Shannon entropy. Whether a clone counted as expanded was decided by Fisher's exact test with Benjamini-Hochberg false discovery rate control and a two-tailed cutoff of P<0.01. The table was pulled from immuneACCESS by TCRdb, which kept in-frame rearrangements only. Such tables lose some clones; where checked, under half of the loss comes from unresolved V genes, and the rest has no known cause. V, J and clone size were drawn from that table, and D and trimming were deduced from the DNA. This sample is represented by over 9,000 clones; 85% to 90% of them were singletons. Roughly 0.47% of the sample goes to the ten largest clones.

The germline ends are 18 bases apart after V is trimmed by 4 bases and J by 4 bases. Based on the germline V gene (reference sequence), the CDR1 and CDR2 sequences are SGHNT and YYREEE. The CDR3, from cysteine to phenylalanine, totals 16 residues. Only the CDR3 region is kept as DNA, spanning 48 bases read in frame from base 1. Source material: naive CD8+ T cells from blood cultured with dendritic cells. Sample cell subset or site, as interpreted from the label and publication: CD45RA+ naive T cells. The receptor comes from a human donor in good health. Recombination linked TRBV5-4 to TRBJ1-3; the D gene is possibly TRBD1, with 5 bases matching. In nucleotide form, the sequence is TGTGCCAGCAGCCGGCGGGGCCCGTCCTCAGGAAACACCATATATTTT. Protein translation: CASSRRGPSSGNTIYF.